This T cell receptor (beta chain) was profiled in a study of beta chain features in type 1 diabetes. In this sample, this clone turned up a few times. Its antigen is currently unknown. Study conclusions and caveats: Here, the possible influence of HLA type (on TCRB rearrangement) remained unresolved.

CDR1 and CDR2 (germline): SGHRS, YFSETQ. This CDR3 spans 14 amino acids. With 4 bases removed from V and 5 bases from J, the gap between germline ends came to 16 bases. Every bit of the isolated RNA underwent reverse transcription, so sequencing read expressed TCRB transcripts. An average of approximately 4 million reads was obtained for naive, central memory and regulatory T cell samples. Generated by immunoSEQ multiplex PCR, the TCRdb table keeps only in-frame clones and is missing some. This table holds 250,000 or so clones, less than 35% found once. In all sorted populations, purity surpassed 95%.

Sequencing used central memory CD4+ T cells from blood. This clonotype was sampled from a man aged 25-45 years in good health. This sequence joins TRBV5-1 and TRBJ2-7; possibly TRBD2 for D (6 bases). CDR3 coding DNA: TGCGCCAGCAGCCGCGGGACCCAATCCGACGAGCAGTACTTC. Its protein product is CASSRGTQSDEQYF.